Sequencing of this T cell receptor beta chain was carried out in a study of CD8+ T cells in alopecia areata. As for the study in general: Twice a day, 5 to 10 mg of oral tofacitinib was administered to treated patients. Study observations and caveats: Sequencing of scalp samples also captures resident alphabeta T cells of normal skin. On tofacitinib, scalp clonality and expanded CD8+ clones among top 100 fell significantly.

Treatment: oral pan-JAK inhibitor, 5-10 mg twice daily. Cell sorting was applied to PBMCs, and CD4+ and CD8+ T cells were collected. In this sample, this clone turned up a few times. Its matching antigen is unknown. The junction departs from germline at one end; a sequencing error may be responsible. Other DNA sequences within the sample encode an identical CDR3. Germline CDR1 is SSHAT and CDR2 is FNYEAQ (reference sequence). This CDR3 region has 13 residues. Sequencing relied on a cDNA template that was reverse transcribed from extracted RNA. TCRdb's copy holds only in-frame clones and misses some; the assay was immunoSEQ multiplex PCR. The table includes about 160,000 clones, roughly 65% detected once.

Sequenced here: CD4+ T cells sorted from blood, sampled at week 4, from a patient treated with tofacitinib. The chain has TRBV7-7 and TRBJ2-5; D may match TRBD1 or TRBD2 (5 bases each). This TCR derives from a human donor with alopecia areata. CDR3 nucleotide sequence: TGTGCTAGCAGCTTGAGGGGCGGGGAGACCCAGTACTTC. This codes for CASSLRGGETQYF.